The present TCR beta chain was sequenced within a study of shared clonotypes between healthy human individuals. Study-wide background: Ranging from 18 to 49 in age, donors were two women and a few men.

This CDR3 is built from 14 residues. From germline, CDR1 is SQVTM and CDR2 ANQGSEA. The V gene lost 4 bases and the J gene lost 1 base, with 10 bases spanning the gap. Assay runs were performed at deep level. The sequencing of unsorted PBMC DNA took place on ten immunoSEQ deep assay plates. The assay was immunoSEQ multiplex PCR, and TCRdb's table has in-frame clones only and misses some. The sample carries hundreds of thousands of clones, around 80% recorded once. The receptor's source is a woman between 40 and 50 years old in good health. Some clones in this sample may be carry-over from other donors' samples. Sequencing was done on a sample of PBMCs. The V and J genes are TRBV29-1 and TRBJ2-2; no clear D gene. CDR3 in amino acids: CSVAVRLNTGELFF. The CDR3, as DNA: TGCAGCGTTGCGGTACGGCTGAACACCGGGGAGCTGTTTTTT.